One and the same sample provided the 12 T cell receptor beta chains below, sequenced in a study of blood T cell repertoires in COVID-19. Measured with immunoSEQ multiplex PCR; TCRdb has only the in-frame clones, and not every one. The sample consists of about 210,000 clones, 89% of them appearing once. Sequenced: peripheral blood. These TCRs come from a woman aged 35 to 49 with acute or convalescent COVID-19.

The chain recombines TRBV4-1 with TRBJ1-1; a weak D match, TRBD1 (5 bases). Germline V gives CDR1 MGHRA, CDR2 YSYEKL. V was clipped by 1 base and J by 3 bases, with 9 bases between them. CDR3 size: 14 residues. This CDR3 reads CASSQVPGDTEAFF. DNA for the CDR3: TGCGCCAGCAGCCAAGTCCCGGGGGACACTGAAGCTTTCTTT.

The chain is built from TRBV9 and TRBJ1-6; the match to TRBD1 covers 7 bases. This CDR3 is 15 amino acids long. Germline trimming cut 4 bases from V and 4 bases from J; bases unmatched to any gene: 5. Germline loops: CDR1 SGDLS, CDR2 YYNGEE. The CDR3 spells CASSLGQLYNSPLHF. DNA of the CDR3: TGTGCCAGCAGCCTGGGACAGTTGTATAATTCACCCCTCCACTTT.

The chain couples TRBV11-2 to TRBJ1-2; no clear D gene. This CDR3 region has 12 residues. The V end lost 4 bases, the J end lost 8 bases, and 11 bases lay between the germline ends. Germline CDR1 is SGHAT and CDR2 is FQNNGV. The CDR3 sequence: CASSWEGDGYTF. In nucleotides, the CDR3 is TGTGCCAGCAGCTGGGAGGGTGACGGCTACACCTTC.

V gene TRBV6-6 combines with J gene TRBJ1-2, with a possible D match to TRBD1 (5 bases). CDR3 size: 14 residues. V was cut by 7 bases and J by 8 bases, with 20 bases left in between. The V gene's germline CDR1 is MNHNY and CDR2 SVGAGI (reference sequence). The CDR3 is CASTQSGEQAGYTF. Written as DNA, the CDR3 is TGTGCCAGCACCCAATCGGGAGAACAGGCAGGCTACACCTTC.

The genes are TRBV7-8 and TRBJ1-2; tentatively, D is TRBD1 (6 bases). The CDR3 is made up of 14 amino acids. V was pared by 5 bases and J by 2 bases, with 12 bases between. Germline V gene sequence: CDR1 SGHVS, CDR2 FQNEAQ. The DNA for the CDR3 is TGTGCCAGCAGCGTCAGGGGTCTAAACTATGGCTACACCTTC. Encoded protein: CASSVRGLNYGYTF. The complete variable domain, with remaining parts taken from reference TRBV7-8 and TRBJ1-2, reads GAGVSQSPRYKVAKRGQDVALRCDPISGHVSLFWYQQALGQGPEFLTYFQNEAQLDKSGLPSDRFFAERPEGSVSTLKIQRTQQEDSAVYLCASSVRGLNYGYTFGSGTRLTVV.

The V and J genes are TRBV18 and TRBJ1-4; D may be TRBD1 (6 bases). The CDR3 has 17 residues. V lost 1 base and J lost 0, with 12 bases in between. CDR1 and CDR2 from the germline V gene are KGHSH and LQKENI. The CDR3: CASSPLDRKATNEKLFF. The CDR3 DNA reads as TGTGCCAGCTCACCACTGGACAGAAAGGCAACTAATGAAAAACTGTTTTTT.

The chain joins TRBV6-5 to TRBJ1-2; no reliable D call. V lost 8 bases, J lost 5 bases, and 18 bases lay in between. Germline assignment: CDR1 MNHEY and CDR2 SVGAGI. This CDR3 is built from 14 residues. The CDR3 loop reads CASAESSGLYGYTF. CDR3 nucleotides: TGTGCCAGCGCTGAAAGTTCAGGACTTTATGGCTACACCTTC.

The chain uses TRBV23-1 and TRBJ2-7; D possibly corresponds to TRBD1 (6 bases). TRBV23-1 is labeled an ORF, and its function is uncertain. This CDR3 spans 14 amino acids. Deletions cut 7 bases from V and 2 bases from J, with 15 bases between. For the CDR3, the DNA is TGCGCCAGCACGGTGAGGGGGAGCCCCTACGAGCAGTACGTC. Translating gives CASTVRGSPYEQYV.

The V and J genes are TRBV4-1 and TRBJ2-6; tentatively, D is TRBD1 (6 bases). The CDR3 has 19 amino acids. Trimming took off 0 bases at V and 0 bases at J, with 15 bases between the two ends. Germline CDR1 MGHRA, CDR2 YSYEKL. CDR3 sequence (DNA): TGCGCCAGCAGCCAAGATCTGGACAGATCTAGCTCTGGGGCCAACGTCCTGACTTTC. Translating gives CASSQDLDRSSSGANVLTF.

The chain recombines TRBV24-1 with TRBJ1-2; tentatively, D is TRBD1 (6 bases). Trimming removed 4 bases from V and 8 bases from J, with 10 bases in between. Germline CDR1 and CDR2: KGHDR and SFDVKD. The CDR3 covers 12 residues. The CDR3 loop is CATSDRGSGYTF. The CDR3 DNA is TGTGCCACCAGTGACAGGGGTTCCGGCTACACCTTC.

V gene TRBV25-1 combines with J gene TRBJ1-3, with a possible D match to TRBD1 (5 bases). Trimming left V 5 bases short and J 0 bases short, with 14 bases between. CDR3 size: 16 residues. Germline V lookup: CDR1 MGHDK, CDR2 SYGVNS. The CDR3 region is CASSRGGAFSGNTIYF. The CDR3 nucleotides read TGTGCCAGCAGTCGTGGCGGGGCCTTCTCTGGAAACACCATATATTTT.

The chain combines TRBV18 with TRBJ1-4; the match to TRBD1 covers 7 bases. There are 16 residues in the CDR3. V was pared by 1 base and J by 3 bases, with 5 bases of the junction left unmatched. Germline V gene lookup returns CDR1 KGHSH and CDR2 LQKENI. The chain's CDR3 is CASSPQKGAPNEKLFF. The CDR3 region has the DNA TGTGCCAGCTCACCACAAAAGGGGGCTCCTAATGAAAAACTGTTTTTT. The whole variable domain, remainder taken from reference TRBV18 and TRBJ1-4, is NAGVMQNPRHLVRRRGQEARLRCSPMKGHSHVYWYRQLPEEGLKFMVYLQKENIIDESGMPKERFSAEFPKEGPSILRIQQVVRGDSAAYFCASSPQKGAPNEKLFFGSGTQLSVL.